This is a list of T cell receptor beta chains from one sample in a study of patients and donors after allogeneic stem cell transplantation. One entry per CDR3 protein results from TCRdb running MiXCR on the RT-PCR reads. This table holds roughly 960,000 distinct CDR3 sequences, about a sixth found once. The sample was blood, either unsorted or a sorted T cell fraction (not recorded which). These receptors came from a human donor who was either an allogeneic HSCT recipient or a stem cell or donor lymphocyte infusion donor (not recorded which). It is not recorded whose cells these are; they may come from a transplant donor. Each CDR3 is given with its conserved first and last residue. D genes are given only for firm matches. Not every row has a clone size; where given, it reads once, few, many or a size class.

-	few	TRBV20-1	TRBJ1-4	TGCAGTGCTAGAGATCATGGCCGGAAAAAAAATGAAAAACTGTTTTTT	CSARDHGRKKNEKLFF
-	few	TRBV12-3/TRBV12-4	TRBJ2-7	-	CASSSSGTESSYEQYF
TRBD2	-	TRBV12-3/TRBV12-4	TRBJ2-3	TGTGCCAGCAGTATGGGCCGGACTAGCGGATCTTATACGCAGTATTTT	CASSMGRTSGSYTQYF
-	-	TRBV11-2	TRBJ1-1	TGTGCCAGCAGCCTAAGTTGGGGCGGCACTGTAGCTTTCTTT	CASSLSWGGTVAFF
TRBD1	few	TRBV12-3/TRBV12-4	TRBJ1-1	TGTGCCAGCAGTTTCGGACAGGGCCTTTTGTCTGAAGCTTTCTTT	CASSFGQGLLSEAFF
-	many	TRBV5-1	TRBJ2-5	TGCGCCAGCAGCTTGGATCCTAGCTTGAGGGAGACCCAGTACTTC	CASSLDPSLRETQYF
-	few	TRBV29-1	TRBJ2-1	TGCAGCGTTGGGGGGCTCTCCTACAATGAGCAGTTCTTC	CSVGGLSYNEQFF
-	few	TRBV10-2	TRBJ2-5	TGCGCCAGCAGTGAGTCCCACCTTACAGGGCAAGAGACCCAGTACTTC	CASSESHLTGQETQYF
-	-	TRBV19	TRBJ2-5	TGTGCCAGTAGTATAGATCGGAGCAGGGAGACCCAGTACTTC	CASSIDRSRETQYF
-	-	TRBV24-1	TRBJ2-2	TGTGCCACCAGTGATGGAGGAGAGAACACCGGGGAGCTGTTTTTT	CATSDGGENTGELFF
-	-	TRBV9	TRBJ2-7	TGTGCCAGCAGCGTATCCCCTTCCCCTGCCTACGAGCAGTACTTC	CASSVSPSPAYEQYF
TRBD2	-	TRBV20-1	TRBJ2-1	TGCAGTGCTAGAGTCGGGACTAGCGGTCTAAGGAGGAATGAGCAGTTCTTC	CSARVGTSGLRRNEQFF
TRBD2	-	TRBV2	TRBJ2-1	TGTGCCAGCAGTAAAAAGCTAGCGGGAGACGGCAATGAGCAGTTCTTC	CASSKKLAGDGNEQFF
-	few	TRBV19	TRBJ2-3	TGTGCCAGTAGTATGAGAGGGGGTAGCACAGATACGCAGTATTTT	CASSMRGGSTDTQYF
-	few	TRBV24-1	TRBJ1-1	TGTGCCACCAGTCGGGGGAAGAACACTGAAGCTTTCTTT	CATSRGKNTEAFF
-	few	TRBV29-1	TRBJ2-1	TGCAGCGTTGAAGATAAAGAGACACCAAACAATGAGCAGTTCTTC	CSVEDKETPNNEQFF
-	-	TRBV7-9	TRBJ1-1	TGTGCCAGCAGCCCTCTAATGACAGCTGAAGCTTTCTTT	CASSPLMTAEAFF